This record concerns one T cell receptor beta chain sequence. This clonotype is medium-sized (0.01 to 0.1%). It lacks a known antigen. No base-level quality is on record; no much larger clone is a single base apart. Instead of sorted cells or RNA, genomic DNA extracted from peripheral blood served as the source for amplifying TCR beta rearrangements. Multiplex touch-down PCR with a mixed TRB-A/B primer pool was used to amplify rearranged TRB sequences covering the V, D and J segments. Illumina adapters and sample indices were attached to the amplicons through two consecutive PCR reactions run with Phusion HS II polymerase. Amplicons were gel-purified using the NucleoSpin Gel and PCR Clean-up kit and were subsequently checked with Qubit and an Agilent 2100 Bioanalyzer. Sequencing of the libraries was done on an Illumina MiSeq with paired-end, single-indexed 600-cycle runs. The authors' pipeline ran thus. Processing of the TRB sequences was carried out with MiXCR versions 2.12 and 3.0.5. Each unique CDR3 nucleotide sequence was treated as one clone, and only productive sequences with two or more reads were kept. Repertoire metrics included Shannon diversity, evenness, clonality (one minus evenness), and alpha-parameterized diversity profiles from alpha 0 to 5. The IGoR algorithm was used to compute generation probabilities of clones in paired pre- and post-chemotherapy samples. TCRdb trimmed the raw reads at Q25, called clones with MiXCR and kept productive beta chains. Identical CDR3 proteins give one entry, which carries the most common genes and DNA. TCRdb's processing, not the authors', yielded these V and J calls. Within this sample are 8,500 to 13,000 distinct CDR3 sequences, with roughly 32% of them counted one time only. Clones ranked in the top ten supply 3% to 4% of the sample.

These data belong to a study of T cell repertoires in aging, cancer and after chemotherapy (dated by TCRdb to between 2017 and 2020). Concerning the study at large: The donors fell into six age groups ranging from 30 or younger to 70 or older, and each group had at least three individuals. Control TCR repertoires from healthy donors were recorded across several months to years, and re-sampling revealed clear clonal overlap. The complete dataset included around 9 million TCR reads. To examine immunoaging and T cell reconstitution after chemotherapy, the study profiled TCR beta repertoires in peripheral blood from healthy donors and cancer patients. A cohort of about 220 cancer patients (about 94 with hematological and approximately 120 with solid cancers) was assembled, and approximately 99 healthy donors were included as a reference group.

Results and caveats for the whole study, not just this receptor: Declining TCR diversity with age in healthy donors was mainly explained by loss of richness; in cancer patients, loss of evenness also contributed. According to the authors, the repertoire data do not permit conclusions about immunological memory after chemotherapy. Untreated patients with hematological or solid cancers showed significantly lower blood TCR diversity and higher clonality than age-matched healthy donors. In both cancer cohorts, median generation probability rose over the chemotherapy interval, which suggests that the repertoire was reconstituted through rebound thymic output.

V is cut by 6 bases and J by 4 bases, and the space between the germline ends is 16 bases. Including the terminal cysteine and phenylalanine, the CDR3 comprises 15 residues. Only CDR3 DNA remains: 45 bases, in frame from the first base. The TCR sequence derives from a human donor in good health. The sample consisted of blood. This receptor chain uses TRBV12-3 or TRBV12-4 and TRBJ2-1; the best D guess is TRBD1, with 6 bases matching. The CDR3: CASSLGQGTYNEQFF. The bases read TGTGCCAGCAGCCTAGGGCAGGGGACATACAATGAGCAGTTCTTC.